The 14 T cell receptor beta chains given below trace back to one sample, sequenced in a study of T cells expressing NK-cell markers. Reprocessing the 5' RACE reads, TCRdb reports a single entry for every CDR3 protein and omits DNA. Here the sample table reports about 260,000 distinct CDR3 sequences. The sequenced sample was blood T cells: a sorted CD56 or NKG2C T cell subset, CD4+ or CD8+ T cells, or bulk PBMC T cells (not recorded which). The receptors were gathered from a woman between 18 and 69 years old in good health.

The CDR3 is CSARVYLASTGELFF. J is TRBJ2-2 and V is TRBV20-1. Germline assignment: CDR1 DFQATT and CDR2 SNEGSKA (reference sequence). The CDR3 runs 15 residues.

The chain uses TRBV25-1 and TRBJ2-1; the D gene TCRdb calls, TRBD1, cannot be checked with no DNA. Germline V gene data show CDR1 as MGHDK and CDR2 as SYGVNS. The CDR3 totals 14 residues. The CDR3 is CATSTGTDSNEQFF.

The chain couples TRBV5-1 to TRBJ2-3; checking the TCRdb D call of TRBD1 is not possible without DNA. The CDR3 runs to 15 residues. CDR1 SGHRS and CDR2 YFSETQ come from the germline V gene. The CDR3 reads CASSLRRGATDTQYF.

The CDR3 protein is CASSPQLGRNEQFF. V gene TRBV18 combines with J gene TRBJ2-1; TCRdb's D call, TRBD2, is unchecked because there is no DNA. Germline CDR1 is KGHSH and CDR2 is LQKENI. This CDR3 region has 14 residues.

This rearrangement joins TRBV7-2 to TRBJ2-7; TCRdb's D call, TRBD2, is unchecked because there is no DNA. This CDR3 has 15 amino acids. CDR1 SGHTA and CDR2 FQGNSA come from the germline V gene. This CDR3 reads CASSLEGGPRREQYF.

The chain has TRBV11-2 and TRBJ2-7; TCRdb outputs TRBD2, but without DNA this stays unchecked. The CDR3 runs to 15 residues. Germline CDR1 is SGHAT and CDR2 is FQNNGV. CDR3: CASSLARTEAGEQYF.

The chain joins TRBV6-1 to TRBJ1-6; TCRdb picks TRBD1, but there is no DNA to check that call. CDR3 size: 14 residues. Per germline, CDR1 MNHNS and CDR2 SASEGT. CDR3 protein: CASRRTGGRSPLHF.

The chain employs TRBV6-5 and TRBJ1-4. This CDR3 contains 11 residues. The V gene's germline CDR1 is MNHEY and CDR2 SVGAGI. CDR3 loop: CASRNDEKLFF.

The chain carries TRBV18 and TRBJ2-1; the TCRdb D gene call, TRBD2, has no DNA to confirm it. CDR3 length: 14 residues. Germline lookup yields CDR1 KGHSH and CDR2 LQKENI. This chain's CDR3 is CASSPGLAGEGQFF.

This chain connects TRBV7-2 to TRBJ2-7; no DNA is available, so the TRBD2 call from TCRdb remains unchecked. Germline CDR1 SGHTA, CDR2 FQGNSA. This CDR3 comprises 15 residues. CDR3: CASSPSLSGSYEQYF.

This chain connects TRBV12-3 or TRBV12-4 to TRBJ1-4. The CDR3 has 13 residues. This CDR3 reads CASSWTLNEKLFF.

The chain combines TRBV7-2 with TRBJ2-1; TCRdb's assignment of TRBD2 cannot be checked, as there is no DNA. Germline V gene lookup returns CDR1 SGHTA and CDR2 FQGNSA. The CDR3 spans 17 residues. The CDR3 sequence: CASSWGSSGGAYNEQFF.

The genes are TRBV12-3 or TRBV12-4 and TRBJ2-5; TCRdb outputs TRBD2, but without DNA this stays unchecked. The length of the CDR3 is 15 residues. CDR3 amino acids: CASSLYGGPGETQYF.

The gene calls are TRBV20-1 and TRBJ2-7; lacking DNA, the TRBD1 call made by TCRdb goes unchecked. The CDR3 runs to 18 residues. The germline gives CDR1 DFQATT, CDR2 SNEGSKA (reference sequence). The CDR3 spells CSARDSTPLPGTNYEQYF.